This record looks at one TCR beta chain sequence and its context. This sample was included in a study of control samples from healthy donors and cancer patients. Produced via immunoSEQ multiplex PCR; TCRdb's table is partial and in-frame only. The table lists over 85,000 clones, 92% of them singletons. Germline loops: CDR1 SEHNR, CDR2 FQNEAQ (reference sequence). The CDR3 runs 13 residues. Between the trimmed V and J ends, which lost 0 bases and 5 bases, there was a span of 8 bases. This TCR derives from a woman younger than 30 in good health. The sequenced material came from blood. The rearrangement uses TRBV7-9 and TRBJ2-7; D possibly corresponds to TRBD1 (5 bases). The CDR3 nucleotides read TGTGCCAGCAGCTTAGCAGGGGCGCACGAGCAGTACTTC. Protein: CASSLAGAHEQYF. The full variable domain, its missing parts supplied by reference TRBV7-9 and TRBJ2-7, is DTGVSQNPRHKITKRGQNVTFRCDPISEHNRLYWYRQTLGQGPEFLTYFQNEAQLEKSRLLSDRFSAERPKGSFSTLEIQRTEQGDSAMYLCASSLAGAHEQYFGPGTRLTVT.